This T cell receptor beta chain was retrieved from a study of blood T cell repertoires in COVID-19. Those enrolled, adults aged roughly 18 to 90 years, came from some 25 US areas. Each participant's cohort was designated according to participant-reported clinical history. Assay: immunoSEQ multiplex PCR; the TCRdb copy retains only in-frame clones and omits some. The sample lists some 200,000 clones; 70% to 90% were seen once. The CDR3 length is 15 residues. Trimming took 0 bases from V and 6 from J; bases not matched to a gene: 5. Germline loops: CDR1 LGHNA, CDR2 YNFKEQ. Sequencing input: PBMCs or T cells enriched from blood (not recorded which). The receptor was isolated from a woman aged 40 to 50 with acute COVID-19. This sequence joins TRBV4-2 and TRBJ2-3, with 8 bases aligning to TRBD2. The CDR3 sequence: CASSQELIAGDTQYF. The CDR3 DNA reads TGTGCCAGCAGCCAAGAGTTAATAGCGGGGGATACGCAGTATTTT.